This entry lists 30 T cell receptor beta chains sequenced from one sample in a study of T-cell reconstitution after alpha-beta-depleted transplantation in children (dated by TCRdb to about 2016). Library construction relied on PCR. Reads for this sample came from an Illumina HiSeq 2500. TCR library preparation used molecular barcoding, with unique molecular identifiers applied to normalize quantification of the TCRbeta repertoire. TCRdb trimmed public reads at Q25 via fastp, called clones via MiXCR and kept in-frame beta chains. All rows with the same CDR3 protein become a single entry with the most common DNA and genes. The sample table shows about 500,000 distinct CDR3 sequences, and about an eighth are seen once. In total, the top ten clones hold roughly 15% of the sample. Explained via the paper, the treatment or condition label denotes: allogeneic hematopoietic cell transplantation with graft depleted of TCRalphabeta T cells and CD19 B cells.

Sequences were derived from PBMCs, mostly from graft donor cells, sampled 180 days after TCRalphabeta/CD19-depleted stem cell transplant. The receptors come from a female patient aged 2-9 years who had a stem cell transplant for aplastic anemia, so the T cells may come from the graft donor.

The rearrangement uses TRBV18 and TRBJ2-7; tentatively, D is TRBD2 (5 bases). Germline V CDR1 and CDR2: KGHSH, LQKENI. The V end was cut by 3 bases, the J end by 1 base, with 19 bases between. The CDR3 runs 17 residues. The CDR3 is CASSPLGPGWSSYEQYF. In nucleotides, the CDR3 is TGTGCCAGCTCACCTCTCGGCCCGGGATGGTCTTCCTACGAGCAGTACTTC. Complete variable domain (other parts from reference TRBV18 and TRBJ2-7): NAGVMQNPRHLVRRRGQEARLRCSPMKGHSHVYWYRQLPEEGLKFMVYLQKENIIDESGMPKERFSAEFPKEGPSILRIQQVVRGDSAAYFCASSPLGPGWSSYEQYFGPGTRLTVT.

This clonotype came up many times. The rearrangement uses TRBV14 and TRBJ2-6; possible D gene TRBD1, 7 bases. Germline CDR1 is SGHDN and CDR2 is FVKESK. Trimming took 5 bases from V and 4 from J, leaving 21 bases between them. The CDR3 is 18 residues long. The CDR3 DNA reads TGTGCCAGCAGCAAAGGACAGGACTACCCGTGGGGGGCCAACGTCCTGACTTTC. It encodes CASSKGQDYPWGANVLTF. Together with reference TRBV14 and TRBJ2-6, the CDR3 gives the full variable domain: EAGVTQFPSHSVIEKGQTVTLRCDPISGHDNLYWYRRVMGKEIKFLLHFVKESKQDESGMPNNRFLAERTGGTYSTLKVQPAELEDSGVYFCASSKGQDYPWGANVLTFGAGSRLTVL.

V usage is TRBV6-1 and J usage is TRBJ2-3; 13 positions match TRBD2. The CDR3 is made up of 16 amino acids. V trimming: 5 bases; J trimming: 4 bases; junction bases outside the gene matches: 6. Germline-derived CDR1 and CDR2 are MNHNS and SASEGT. The CDR3 spells CASSPTSGRAPDTQYF. CDR3 nucleotide sequence: TGTGCCAGCAGTCCTACTAGCGGGAGGGCGCCAGATACGCAGTATTTT.

This clonotype was picked up many times. The chain is built from TRBV29-1 and TRBJ2-1; D is unclear. The germline V gene encodes CDR1 SQVTM and CDR2 ANQGSEA. Trimming cost V 7 bases and J 3 bases, with 7 bases left between them. There are 11 residues in the CDR3. The CDR3 DNA is TGCAGCGGAAGGATCTACAATGAGCAGTTCTTC. Amino acid sequence: CSGRIYNEQFF.

The rearrangement uses TRBV19 and TRBJ2-1, with 10 bases that match TRBD2. Germline CDR1 reads LNHDA; CDR2 reads SQIVND (reference sequence). Losses at the gene ends were 5 bases for V and 4 bases for J; bases not matched to a gene: 5. This CDR3 comprises 15 residues. The CDR3, as DNA: TGTGCCAGTAGTCCCGCTAGCGGGGGTTACAATGAGCAGTTCTTC. This encodes CASSPASGGYNEQFF.

Ten or more counts support this clonotype. This chain's CDR3 is CASSLDGTGGNYGYTF. The CDR3 DNA reads as TGTGCCAGCAGTTTGGATGGGACAGGGGGCAACTATGGCTACACCTTC. This rearrangement joins TRBV28 to TRBJ1-2; TRBD1 agrees at 12 bases. From germline, CDR1 is MDHEN and CDR2 SYDVKM. J gave up 2 bases and V 3 bases, and 4 bases lay outside the gene matches. This CDR3 region has 16 residues.

Only a few counts were recorded for this clonotype. The chain is built from TRBV27 and TRBJ2-7; D possibly corresponds to TRBD2 (5 bases). The CDR3 loop spans 16 amino acids. Germline V gene lookup returns CDR1 MNHEY and CDR2 SMNVEV (reference sequence). Trimming cost V 5 bases and J 0 bases, with 17 bases left between them. This chain's CDR3 is CASSPRRAAYSYEQYF. The CDR3 DNA reads TGTGCCAGCAGTCCCCGGCGGGCGGCCTACTCCTACGAGCAGTACTTC.

This clonotype showed up many times. This chain uses TRBV6-2 or TRBV6-3 with TRBJ2-2; TRBD1 matches at 12 bases. The CDR3 runs 17 residues. V lost 5 bases to trimming and J lost 4 bases; unmatched junction nucleotides: 8. Germline V gene data show CDR1 as MNHEY and CDR2 as SVGEGT. The CDR3 is CASSTPGQGAGTGELFF. The CDR3 DNA reads as TGTGCCAGCAGTACCCCGGGACAGGGGGCGGGCACCGGGGAGCTGTTTTTT.

This clonotype was picked up a small number of times. Written as DNA, the CDR3 is TGTGCCAGCAGAACCGACCCGTTCTTTGGGAACACCGGGGAGCTGTTTTTT. As protein: CASRTDPFFGNTGELFF. This sequence joins TRBV12-3 or TRBV12-4 and TRBJ2-2; D ambiguous. The CDR3 spans 17 residues. V lost 6 bases and J 1 base, leaving 18 bases between the germline ends.

Only a few counts were recorded for this clonotype. J is TRBJ1-5 and V is TRBV6-1; D gene uncertain. The V end was cut by 2 bases, the J end by 0 bases, with 14 bases between. The V gene's germline CDR1 is MNHNS and CDR2 SASEGT. The CDR3 sequence is 17 residues long. This CDR3 reads CASSEYGADYSNQPQHF. DNA for the CDR3: TGTGCCAGCAGTGAATACGGCGCAGATTATAGCAATCAGCCCCAGCATTTT.

In its sample, this clonotype was seen many times. This sequence joins TRBV12-3 or TRBV12-4 and TRBJ1-1; no clear D gene. CDR3 length: 14 amino acids. The germline V and J ends were trimmed by 7 bases and 0 bases, with 12 bases remaining between them. In DNA form, the CDR3 reads TGTGCCAGCACTACCCAGGTCTTGAACACTGAAGCTTTCTTT. Protein: CASTTQVLNTEAFF.

This clonotype has a handful of counts. The CDR3 region is CASTLWGETYNEQFF. Written as DNA, the CDR3 is TGTGCCAGCACCTTATGGGGGGAGACCTACAATGAGCAGTTCTTC. The chain combines TRBV28 with TRBJ2-1; TRBD2 is a possible D gene (6 bases). Germline-derived CDR1 and CDR2 are MDHEN and SYDVKM. The V end was cut by 7 bases, the J end by 2 bases, with 15 bases between. The CDR3 has 15 residues.

In this sample, this clonotype turned up a few times. The chain employs TRBV4-1 and TRBJ2-7, with 8 bases lining up with TRBD2. With 1 base clipped from V and 2 bases from J, the junction kept 7 bases outside the gene matches. Germline V CDR1 and CDR2: MGHRA, YSYEKL. This CDR3 contains 16 residues. The CDR3 DNA sequence: TGCGCCAGCAGCCAAGGTAAAGGGACTAGTACCTACGAGCAGTACTTC. Encoded protein: CASSQGKGTSTYEQYF.

This clonotype has only a few counts. The chain has TRBV20-1 and TRBJ2-3; D uncertain. The CDR3 runs to 15 residues. Germline lookup yields CDR1 DFQATT and CDR2 SNEGSKA (reference sequence). Between the trimmed V and J ends, which lost 5 bases and 0 bases, there was a span of 15 bases. The CDR3 nucleotides are TGCAGTGCTTTAGATTGGGAACATAGCACAGATACGCAGTATTTT. This codes for CSALDWEHSTDTQYF.

The chain joins TRBV7-9 to TRBJ2-1, with 8 bases identical to TRBD2. The CDR3 length is 16 residues. Trimming took 2 bases from V and 9 from J; bases not matched to a gene: 12. CDR1 and CDR2 from the germline V gene are SEHNR and FQNEAQ (reference sequence). CDR3: CASSLPGTSSFGEQFF. The CDR3 DNA follows: TGTGCCAGCAGCTTACCCGGGACTAGTAGTTTTGGTGAGCAGTTCTTC.

This chain links TRBV7-9 with TRBJ2-7; a weak D match, TRBD2 (5 bases). Per the germline V gene, CDR1 is SEHNR and CDR2 is FQNEAQ (reference sequence). The CDR3 length is 15 residues. Between the trimmed V and J ends, which lost 5 bases and 6 bases, there was a span of 20 bases. CDR3 residues: CASSPLARVSGEQYV. The CDR3 coding sequence is TGTGCCAGCAGCCCGCTGGCGCGGGTAAGCGGCGAGCAGTACGTC.

This clonotype was seen only a few times. This sequence joins TRBV7-2 and TRBJ2-5; D possibly corresponds to TRBD2 (6 bases). There are 15 residues in the CDR3. V was shortened by 0 bases and J by 5 bases, with 13 bases between the two germline ends. Germline loops: CDR1 SGHTA, CDR2 FQGNSA. The CDR3 DNA reads TGTGCCAGCAGCTTAGCGCGGGACCACCGGGAGACCCAGTACTTC. Amino acids: CASSLARDHRETQYF.

This clonotype was observed a few times. The chain employs TRBV7-9 and TRBJ1-2, with 9 bases aligning to TRBD1. Germline assignment: CDR1 SEHNR and CDR2 FQNEAQ (reference sequence). The CDR3 covers 14 residues. The V and J ends lost 4 bases and 3 bases, in that order; junction bases with no gene match: 3. The CDR3 region is CASSWGQGHYGYTF. As DNA, the CDR3 is TGTGCCAGCAGCTGGGGACAGGGTCACTATGGCTACACCTTC. Full variable domain (outside the CDR3, taken from reference TRBV7-9 and TRBJ1-2): DTGVSQNPRHKITKRGQNVTFRCDPISEHNRLYWYRQTLGQGPEFLTYFQNEAQLEKSRLLSDRFSAERPKGSFSTLEIQRTEQGDSAMYLCASSWGQGHYGYTFGSGTRLTVV.

The table lists this clonotype with many counts. The rearrangement uses TRBV7-8 and TRBJ2-1, with 9 bases identical to TRBD2. Germline V lookup: CDR1 SGHVS, CDR2 FQNEAQ. CDR3 length equals 15 residues. V shed 4 bases and J 2 bases; nucleotides not matched to a gene: 3. The CDR3 sequence: CASSSTSGPYNEQFF. DNA of the CDR3: TGTGCCAGCAGCTCCACTAGCGGGCCCTACAATGAGCAGTTCTTC.

This clonotype was counted between two and nine times. The chain uses TRBV24-1 and TRBJ2-1; 11 nucleotides line up with TRBD2. Germline trimming cut 0 bases from V and 8 bases from J; bases unmatched to any gene: 8. The CDR3 is 17 residues long. Germline V gene sequence: CDR1 KGHDR, CDR2 SFDVKD. The CDR3 DNA sequence: TGTGCCACCAGTGATTTGACTAGCGGGAGTTATCAGGATGAGCAGTTCTTC. Residues: CATSDLTSGSYQDEQFF.

The V gene is TRBV9, the J gene TRBJ2-1, with 11 bases identical to TRBD2. The V and J ends lost 2 bases and 9 bases, in that order; junction bases with no gene match: 7. CDR3 length: 15 amino acids. Looked up from germline, CDR1 is SGDLS and CDR2 is YYNGEE. The CDR3 nucleotides are TGTGCCAGCAGCGTGGCACTAGCGGGAGCTGGTGAGCAGTTCTTC. Protein: CASSVALAGAGEQFF.

The rearrangement joins TRBV7-2 to TRBJ2-2; 13 bases match TRBD2. CDR3 length: 17 residues. V gave up 5 bases and J gave up 8 bases; unmatched junction bases: 11. The germline V gene encodes CDR1 SGHTA and CDR2 FQGNSA. The CDR3 is CASSEGLAGWGVGELFF. CDR3 nucleotides: TGTGCCAGCAGCGAGGGACTAGCGGGGTGGGGTGTGGGGGAGCTGTTTTTT.

A few counts support this clonotype. The CDR3 loop is CSGGQGSEQYF. The CDR3 region has the DNA TGCAGCGGTGGACAGGGAAGCGAGCAGTACTTC. The chain recombines TRBV29-1 with TRBJ2-7; the match to TRBD1 covers 8 bases. CDR1 is SQVTM, CDR2 ANQGSEA, per germline. This CDR3 region has 11 residues. V was clipped by 7 bases and J by 6 bases; unmatched bases: 5.

The chain joins TRBV28 to TRBJ1-4, with D unresolved. Trimming shortened V by 2 bases and J by 7 bases, and 8 bases separated the two germline ends. The CDR3 sequence is 13 residues long. Germline V gene lookup returns CDR1 MDHEN and CDR2 SYDVKM. Written as DNA, the CDR3 is TGTGCCAGCAGTTTAGGAGTTGCTGAAAAACTGTTTTTT. Protein product: CASSLGVAEKLFF. The variable domain in full, with the rest retrieved from reference TRBV28 and TRBJ1-4, is DVKVTQSSRYLVKRTGEKVFLECVQDMDHENMFWYRQDPGLGLRLIYFSYDVKMKEKGDIPEGYSVSREKKERFSLILESASTNQTSMYLCASSLGVAEKLFFGSGTQLSVL.

This clonotype was found a few times. The chain joins TRBV7-2 to TRBJ2-1; 7 bases agree with TRBD1. Germline CDR1 reads SGHTA; CDR2 reads FQGNSA. The length of the CDR3 is 15 residues. Losses at the gene ends were 5 bases for V and 2 bases for J; bases not matched to a gene: 6. In DNA, the CDR3 is TGTGCCAGCAGCGCCGACAGGGCCACCTACAATGAGCAGTTCTTC. Translating gives CASSADRATYNEQFF. Full variable domain (rest looked up from reference TRBV7-2 and TRBJ2-1): GAGVSQSPSNKVTEKGKDVELRCDPISGHTALYWYRQSLGQGLEFLIYFQGNSAPDKSGLPSDRFSAERTGGSVSTLTIQRTQQEDSAVYLCASSADRATYNEQFFGPGTRLTVL.

The V call is TRBV28, the J call TRBJ2-2; no firm D call. V shed 8 bases and J shed 5 bases, with 12 bases lying between them. This CDR3 is 13 amino acids long. Germline CDR1 and CDR2: MDHEN and SYDVKM. The CDR3 nucleotides are TGTGCCAGCGCCCGGCGGACGACCGGGGAGCTGTTTTTT. Its translation is CASARRTTGELFF.

The chain links TRBV7-2 to TRBJ2-7; D is uncertain. CDR3 length: 13 amino acids. V was trimmed by 0 bases and J by 3 bases, leaving 6 bases between them. The germline V gene encodes CDR1 SGHTA and CDR2 FQGNSA. In DNA form, the CDR3 reads TGTGCCAGCAGCTTAGCTTTTAGCTACGAGCAGTACTTC. Translated, it gives CASSLAFSYEQYF.

This clonotype was seen more than once but under ten times. A junction boundary mismatches the germline segment, possibly from a read error. The rearrangement uses TRBV28 and TRBJ2-1; no reliable D call. The CDR3 spans 18 residues. Germline V lookup: CDR1 MDHEN, CDR2 SYDVKM. DNA for the CDR3: TGTGCCAGTAGTTTATGGCCGAAAGGACCGAACTCCTACAATGAGCAGTTCTTC. This sequence encodes CASSLWPKGPNSYNEQFF.

The genes are TRBV27 and TRBJ1-2; D is unclear. Germline CDR1 and CDR2: MNHEY and SMNVEV (reference sequence). The V end was cut by 6 bases, the J end by 4 bases, with 21 bases between. The CDR3 has 16 residues. CDR3 protein: CASRSSLSKSLYGYTF. As DNA, the CDR3 is TGTGCCAGCAGATCCTCCCTTTCGAAGAGCCTCTATGGCTACACCTTC.

V usage is TRBV10-3 and J usage is TRBJ2-7; 8 positions match TRBD2. Per the germline V gene, CDR1 is ENHRY and CDR2 is SYGVKD. The ends lost 6 bases at V and 7 bases at J; junction bases unmatched: 14. The CDR3 is 15 amino acids. Here the CDR3 reads CAIRLGGAGVGEQYF. The CDR3 DNA follows: TGTGCCATCAGGCTCGGGGGAGCGGGAGTCGGGGAGCAGTACTTC.